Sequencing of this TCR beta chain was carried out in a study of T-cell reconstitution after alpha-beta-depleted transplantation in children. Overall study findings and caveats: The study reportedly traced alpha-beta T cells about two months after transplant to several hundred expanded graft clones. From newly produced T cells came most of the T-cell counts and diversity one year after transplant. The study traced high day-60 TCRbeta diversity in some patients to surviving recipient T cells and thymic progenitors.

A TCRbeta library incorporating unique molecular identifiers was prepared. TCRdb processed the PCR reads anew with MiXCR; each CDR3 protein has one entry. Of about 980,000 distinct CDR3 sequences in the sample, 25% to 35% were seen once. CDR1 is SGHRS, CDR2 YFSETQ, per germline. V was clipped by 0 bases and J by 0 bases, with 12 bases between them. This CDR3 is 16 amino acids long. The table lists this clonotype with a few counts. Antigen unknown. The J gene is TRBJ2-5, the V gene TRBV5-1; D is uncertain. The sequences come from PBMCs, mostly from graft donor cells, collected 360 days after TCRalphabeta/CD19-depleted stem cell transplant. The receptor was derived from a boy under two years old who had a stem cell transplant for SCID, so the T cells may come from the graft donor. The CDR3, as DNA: TGCGCCAGCAGCTTGGCCACGCGGAATTACCAAGAGACCCAGTACTTC. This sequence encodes CASSLATRNYQETQYF.